This TCR beta chain was observed in a study of neurological immune-mediated disorders. About the study: There were around 35 multiple sclerosis patients; approximately 31 were relapsing-remitting and 3 were secondary progressive.

5'RACE employing 10-nucleotide random UMIs yielded the cDNA. MiXCR, run by TCRdb on the 5' RACE reads, gives a single entry per CDR3 protein. Seen here are tens of thousands of distinct CDR3 sequences, roughly 3.3% observed once, and the top ten hold 2.9%. As regards this clonotype: Its target is not known.

The ends lost 5 bases at V and 5 bases at J; junction bases unmatched: 4. The CDR3 covers 13 residues. Notes on the study in general: Neither clinical nor MRI features were associated with the multiple sclerosis repertoire cluster. No sharing of CDR3 amino acid sequences was observed among expanded clones across subjects, suggesting private repertoires in all groups.

Material for sequencing was PBMCs. The rearrangement links TRBV12-3 or TRBV12-4 to TRBJ2-7, with 9 bases fitting TRBD1. The source of this sequence is a woman aged 45-60 years with multiple sclerosis. In nucleotides, the CDR3 is TGTGCCAGCAGTCGACAGGGGGTCCACGAGCAGTACTTC. This codes for CASSRQGVHEQYF.